These T cell receptor beta chains were read from a single sample in a study of cytomegalovirus exposure and HLA in healthy donors. Data came from immunoSEQ multiplex PCR; TCRdb stores just in-frame clones and leaves some out. The repertoire holds tens of thousands of clones, with 79% as singletons. Sequencing used PBMCs. The receptors here all came from a man aged 30 to 45 in good health and CMV-seronegative. Both conserved end residues are part of each CDR3. The order of the fields is CDR3 length, clone size, D gene, J gene, V gene, CDR3 DNA, CDR3 protein. The D gene is left open where the match is weak. Size tells how often a clone was seen (once, few, many) or the class of an expanded clone, and some rows leave it out.

>16|NA|TRBD1|TRBJ2-1|TRBV27
TGTGCCAGCAGTTTTATAAAGGGGGCAAGCTACAATGAGCAGTTCTTC
CASSFIKGASYNEQFF
>11|NA|NA|TRBJ2-4|TRBV6-1
TGTGCCACGGACAGAAAAAACATTCAGTACTTC
CATDRKNIQYF
>16|NA|TRBD2|TRBJ2-3|TRBV14
TGTGCCAGCAGCCAAGGATGGACTAGCGCTGGAGATACGCAGTATTTT
CASSQGWTSAGDTQYF
>15|NA|TRBD2|TRBJ2-7|TRBV6-5
TGTGCCAGCAGTTTACTAGCGGGAGGACTCTACGAGCAGTACTTC
CASSLLAGGLYEQYF
>13|NA|NA|TRBJ2-3|TRBV27
TGTGCCAGCAGTTTCCTCTCCCCAGATACGCAGTATTTT
CASSFLSPDTQYF
>13|NA|NA|TRBJ2-2|TRBV15
TGTGCCACCAGCAGAGATCCAACCGGGGAGCTGTTTTTT
CATSRDPTGELFF
>14|NA|TRBD2|TRBJ2-7|TRBV27
TGTGCCAGCAGTTTGAGCGGGACGTCCTACGAGCAGTACTTC
CASSLSGTSYEQYF
>13|NA|NA|TRBJ1-3|TRBV19
TGTGCCAGTAGTATCGGTAGTGGAAACACCATATATTTT
CASSIGSGNTIYF
>15|NA|NA|TRBJ2-5|TRBV9
TGTGCCAGCAGGCCTGGAGAATGGGAGGAAGAGACCCAGTACTTC
CASRPGEWEEETQYF
>13|NA|TRBD2|TRBJ2-1|TRBV30
TGTGCCTGGAACTTCGCGGGAGAGGATGAGCAGTTCTTC
CAWNFAGEDEQFF
>18|NA|TRBD2|TRBJ2-1|TRBV19
TGTGCCAGTAGTAGGCTAGCGGGAGTGACCGACTCCTACAATGAGCAGTTCTTC
CASSRLAGVTDSYNEQFF
>15|once|TRBD2|TRBJ2-5|TRBV5-6
TGTGCCAGCAGCTTGATTCTAGCGGGAAGGGAGACCCAGTACTTC
CASSLILAGRETQYF
>14|few|NA|TRBJ1-1|TRBV7-2
TGTGCCAGCAGCTTACCGGACATTTACACTGAAGCTTTCTTT
CASSLPDIYTEAFF
>17|NA|NA|TRBJ1-3|TRBV6-4
TGTGCCAGCAGTGACTCAACAGGGAAGTTGACTGGAAACACCATATATTTT
CASSDSTGKLTGNTIYF
>14|NA|NA|TRBJ2-5|TRBV7-2
TGTGCCAGCAGCTTAGACAGCCTACAAGAGACCCAGTACTTC
CASSLDSLQETQYF
>14|NA|NA|TRBJ1-1|TRBV27
TGTGCCAGCAGGGGGGGGCTACTTAACACTGAAGCTTTCTTT
CASRGGLLNTEAFF
>16|NA|TRBD1|TRBJ1-3|TRBV18
TGTGCCAGCTCGTGGGGACAGCCTAACTCTGGAAACACCATATATTTT
CASSWGQPNSGNTIYF
>16|NA|NA|TRBJ2-2|TRBV4-3
TGCGCCAGCAGCCAAGAGAGGATCTCCAACACCGGGGAGCTGTTTTTT
CASSQERISNTGELFF
>15|few|TRBD2|TRBJ2-4|TRBV6-1
TGTGCCAGCCTAGGACTAGCGGGAGACAAAAACATTCAGTACTTC
CASLGLAGDKNIQYF
>13|NA|TRBD1|TRBJ2-1|TRBV27
TGTGCCAGCAGGACTGACAGGGGCCATGAGCAGTTCTTC
CASRTDRGHEQFF
>12|NA|NA|TRBJ2-7|TRBV7-8
TGTGCCAGCAGCTTAGTGGACTACGAGCAGTACTTC
CASSLVDYEQYF
>16|NA|TRBD2|TRBJ2-1|TRBV6-5
TGTGCCAGCAGTTACTCGCCAGCGGGGGCCAACAATGAGCAGTTCTTC
CASSYSPAGANNEQFF
>12|few|NA|TRBJ1-2|TRBV7-7
TGTGCTAGTAATACCGGGCCGTCGGGGGACACCTTC
CASNTGPSGDTF
>13|NA|NA|TRBJ2-1|TRBV5-1
TGCGCCAGCAGCTACAAGGGGAACAATGAGCAGTTCTTC
CASSYKGNNEQFF
>15|NA|TRBD2|TRBJ2-3|TRBV28
TGTGCCAGCAACCAAGCGGGAGGAAACACAGATACGCAGTATTTT
CASNQAGGNTDTQYF
>16|NA|TRBD1|TRBJ2-5|TRBV7-7
TGTGCTAGCAGCTTAGGGGCGGACAGGGAAGCTGAGACCCAGTACTTC
CASSLGADREAETQYF
>15|NA|TRBD1|TRBJ2-7|TRBV19
TGTGCCAGTAGTATTTTTGGACAGGGCACCTACGAGCAGTACTTC
CASSIFGQGTYEQYF
>16|NA|TRBD2|TRBJ2-5|TRBV7-2
TGTGCCAGCAGCTTAGGGGCTAGCGGGGGGGGAGAGACCCAGTACTTC
CASSLGASGGGETQYF
>15|few|TRBD1|TRBJ1-6|TRBV5-4
TGTGCCAGCAGCTTGGGGACAGGGAACAATTCACCCCTCCACTTT
CASSLGTGNNSPLHF
>18|NA|TRBD2|TRBJ2-1|TRBV4-2
TGTGCCAGCAGCCGACGACTAGCGGGAGGTTCGACTGCCAATGAGCAGTTCTTC
CASSRRLAGGSTANEQFF
>13|NA|NA|TRBJ2-7|TRBV19
TGTGCCAGTAGCCGGGGACAACCGTTGGAGCAGTACTTC
CASSRGQPLEQYF
>16|NA|TRBD1|TRBJ1-6|TRBV9
TGTGCCAGCAGCCCTCGACAGGGGGACAGTGGTTCACCCCTCCACTTT
CASSPRQGDSGSPLHF
>15|NA|TRBD1|TRBJ1-4|TRBV27
TGTGCCAGCAGTTCACCGGACAGGGAGAATGAAAAACTGTTTTTT
CASSSPDRENEKLFF
>16|NA|NA|TRBJ1-1|TRBV18
TGTGCCAGCTCACCGGGGGGTATTAGGGTTGACACTGAAGCTTTCTTT
CASSPGGIRVDTEAFF
>16|NA|TRBD1|TRBJ2-7|TRBV7-2
TGTGCCAGCAGCGTCGAACAGGGGGCGCTTTTCTACGAGCAGTACTTC
CASSVEQGALFYEQYF
>14|NA|NA|TRBJ2-7|TRBV19
TGTGCCAGTAGACAAGACAGTCTTACCTACGAGCAGTACTTC
CASRQDSLTYEQYF
>16|NA|TRBD1|TRBJ2-2|TRBV28
TGTGCCAGCAGTTTAAATGACAGGGGGCTTCCCGGGGAGCTGTTTTTT
CASSLNDRGLPGELFF
>14|NA|NA|TRBJ2-1|TRBV19
TGTGCCAGTAGTATAGGGACATCCTACAATGAGCAGTTCTTC
CASSIGTSYNEQFF
>16|few|TRBD2|TRBJ2-1|TRBV4-1
TGCGCCAGCAGCACCCGGACTAGCCTATCCTACAATGAGCAGTTCTTC
CASSTRTSLSYNEQFF